The next 21 T cell receptor beta chains were all read from a single sample in a study of post-analysis software for immune sequencing data. Unique molecular identifiers were present in the TCR beta cDNA libraries. TCRdb processed the PCR reads anew with MiXCR; each CDR3 protein has one entry. This sample has 600,000 to 700,000 distinct CDR3 sequences, with 59% found just once. For these TCRs, the target antigens are not known. Whole-study results and caveats: TRBV segments more frequent in patients than in controls numbered a few and included TRBV5-6, TRBV5-1 and TRBV20-1.

Material for sequencing was blood. The receptors stem from a girl between 2 and 10 years old with multiple sclerosis.

This chain links TRBV7-9 with TRBJ1-1; possible D gene TRBD1, 5 bases. The CDR3 totals 16 residues. Trimming left V 5 bases short and J 3 bases short, with 19 bases between. CDR1 SEHNR and CDR2 FQNEAQ come from the germline V gene (reference sequence). The CDR3 here is CASSPPKVGQYTEAFF. CDR3 DNA: TGTGCCAGCAGCCCACCGAAAGTGGGGCAGTACACTGAAGCTTTCTTT. Drawing the rest from reference TRBV7-9 and TRBJ1-1, the complete variable domain is DTGVSQNPRHKITKRGQNVTFRCDPISEHNRLYWYRQTLGQGPEFLTYFQNEAQLEKSRLLSDRFSAERPKGSFSTLEIQRTEQGDSAMYLCASSPPKVGQYTEAFFGQGTRLTVV.

CDR3 loop: CASSFLRGSPTDTQYF. DNA for the CDR3: TGTGCCAGCAGTTTTCTTCGGGGGAGCCCCACAGATACGCAGTATTTT. The V and J genes are TRBV12-3 or TRBV12-4 and TRBJ2-3, with D possibly TRBD2 on 6 matching bases. V lost 3 bases, J lost 2 bases, and 15 bases lay in between. The CDR3 has 16 amino acids.

The rearrangement joins TRBV13 to TRBJ2-3, with 7 bases that match TRBD1. Per germline, CDR1 PRHDT and CDR2 FYEKMQ (reference sequence). The junction had 11 bases not matched to a gene; V was cut back by 7 bases and J by 4 bases. This CDR3 contains 15 residues. Here the CDR3 DNA reads TGTGCCAGCATGTTAGAGGGGGCGAGTGCAGATACGCAGTATTTT. This codes for CASMLEGASADTQYF.

This rearrangement joins TRBV7-3 to TRBJ1-1, with D possibly TRBD1 on 6 matching bases. V lost 8 bases and J lost 4, with 11 bases in between. The CDR3 sequence is 12 residues long. The V gene's germline CDR1 is SGHTA and CDR2 FQGTGA. DNA for the CDR3: TGTGCCAGCCAAGGGGGGGCCACTGAAGCTTTCTTT. It translates to CASQGGATEAFF.

Of note for this clonotype: One junction end does not reproduce the germline sequence, and a read error may be involved. This chain connects TRBV12-3 or TRBV12-4 to TRBJ2-1, with 10 positions matching TRBD2. CDR3 length: 14 amino acids. CDR3 DNA: TGTGCCGGCAGTCAATTACTAGCGGGAATTGAGCAGTTCTTC. It yields the protein CAGSQLLAGIEQFF.

The rearrangement joins TRBV24-1 to TRBJ2-3; D remains unclear. V dropped 4 bases and J dropped 0 bases, with 10 bases sitting between them. CDR1 and CDR2 (germline): KGHDR, SFDVKD. The CDR3 spans 15 residues. CDR3 sequence (DNA): TGTGCCACCAGTGAACACACCGAAAGCACAGATACGCAGTATTTT. Encoded protein: CATSEHTESTDTQYF.

The CDR3 region has the DNA TGTGTCACCTGCCGGGACAGGGGACCCTACAATGAGCAGTTCTTC. It is translated as CVTCRDRGPYNEQFF. V and J are TRBV2 and TRBJ2-1; the match to TRBD1 covers 10 bases. Germline lookup yields CDR1 SNHLY and CDR2 FYNNEI. The CDR3 consists of 15 residues.

Points on this clonotype: Since a much larger clone is just one base distant, this may be a read error. This chain uses TRBV13 with TRBJ2-7; a possible D gene is TRBD2 (6 bases). The J call is in doubt because the DNA end fits TRBJ2-5 better. This CDR3 contains 14 residues. The germline V gene has CDR1 PRHDT and CDR2 FYEKMQ (reference sequence). The CDR3 here is CAGSARDFQETQYF. CDR3 nucleotide sequence: TGTGCCGGCAGCGCCAGGGACTTTCAAGAGACCCAGTACTTC.

This clonotype was counted between two and nine times. CDR3 region: CASSGTATPETQYF. As DNA, the CDR3 is TGTGCCAGCAGTGGGACTGCTACCCCAGAGACCCAGTACTTC. This rearrangement joins TRBV6-1 to TRBJ2-5; possible D gene TRBD2, 5 bases. This CDR3 has 14 residues. Germline lookup yields CDR1 MNHNS and CDR2 SASEGT. Trimming pared 4 bases from V and 4 bases from J, leaving 13 bases between.

This clonotype was picked up a small number of times. The chain has TRBV5-1 and TRBJ2-7; the match to TRBD1 covers 8 bases. The length of the CDR3 is 14 residues. Germline values: CDR1 SGHRS, CDR2 YFSETQ. The V segment lost 7 bases and the J segment 4 bases; nucleotides outside the gene matches: 10. CDR3 protein: CASRGMRTGYEQYF. The CDR3 DNA sequence: TGCGCCAGCCGGGGGATGAGGACAGGGTACGAGCAGTACTTC.

The chain couples TRBV20-1 to TRBJ2-3, with 10 bases lining up with TRBD2. CDR3 length: 15 amino acids. Germline V gives CDR1 DFQATT, CDR2 SNEGSKA (reference sequence). The trim removed 2 bases at V and 4 bases at J, leaving 6 bases unmatched. CDR3 sequence: CSARILAGVPDTQYF. The CDR3 region has the DNA TGCAGTGCTAGAATTCTAGCGGGAGTCCCAGATACGCAGTATTTT.

The chain recombines TRBV12-3 or TRBV12-4 with TRBJ1-1; weak D call: TRBD1 (6 bases). The CDR3 is made up of 14 amino acids. V was shortened by 6 bases and J by 2 bases, with 13 bases between the two germline ends. CDR3 in amino acids: CASSNRTENTEAFF. CDR3 DNA sequence: TGTGCCAGCAGCAACCGGACAGAAAACACTGAAGCTTTCTTT.

This sequence joins TRBV18 and TRBJ2-7; D may be TRBD1 or TRBD2 (5 bases each). The length of the CDR3 is 15 residues. The germline V gene encodes CDR1 KGHSH and CDR2 LQKENI. V was cut by 4 bases and J by 2 bases, with 15 bases left in between. Here the CDR3 reads CASSRGLLNPYEQYF. DNA for the CDR3: TGTGCCAGCTCACGGGGGTTATTAAATCCCTACGAGCAGTACTTC.

The V and J genes are TRBV7-2 and TRBJ2-5; D may be TRBD1 or TRBD2 (6 bases each). The V end was cut by 6 bases, the J end by 5 bases, with 19 bases between. There are 15 residues in the CDR3. Germline CDR1 is SGHTA and CDR2 is FQGNSA. The CDR3 nucleotides read TGTGCCAGCAGTCCAGGGAATTGGGGGGCTGAGACCCAGTACTTC. Its protein product is CASSPGNWGAETQYF.

The gene calls are TRBV29-1 and TRBJ1-1, with 7 bases identical to TRBD1. V shed 8 bases, J shed 6 bases, and the junction held 3 bases outside the gene matches. Germline V CDR1 and CDR2: SQVTM, ANQGSEA. This CDR3 has 10 residues. The CDR3 DNA reads as TGCAGCCCAGGGGGGTCTGAAGCTTTCTTT. Encoded protein: CSPGGSEAFF.

This clonotype has only one observation. This chain's CDR3 is CASSSPGLGKYNEQFF. The CDR3 nucleotides read TGTGCCAGCAGTTCCCCGGGACTAGGAAAATACAATGAGCAGTTCTTC. The chain joins TRBV6-2 or TRBV6-3 to TRBJ2-1, with 8 positions matching TRBD2. CDR1 is MNHEY, CDR2 SVGEGT, per germline. After removal of 4 bases from V and 4 bases from J, the junction contained 9 bases not matched to a gene. CDR3 length: 16 amino acids.

This clonotype was recorded only once. This chain uses TRBV12-3 or TRBV12-4 with TRBJ1-5; no firm D call. V was pared by 6 bases and J by 9 bases, with 18 bases between. The CDR3 consists of 14 residues. Here the CDR3 DNA reads TGTGCCAGCAGCCTGGCGCAGAATTCATCGCCCCAGCATTTT. Its protein is CASSLAQNSSPQHF.

This clonotype occurred once. The rearrangement joins TRBV6-5 to TRBJ1-1; D perhaps matches TRBD1 (5 bases). Germline V gene data show CDR1 as MNHEY and CDR2 as SVGAGI. This CDR3 is built from 14 residues. Between the trimmed V and J ends, which lost 5 bases and 0 bases, there was a span of 10 bases. CDR3 sequence (DNA): TGTGCCAGCAGTAGACAGTATATGAACACTGAAGCTTTCTTT. It codes for CASSRQYMNTEAFF.

V usage is TRBV20-1 and J usage is TRBJ1-6; 8 bases fit TRBD1. CDR1 is DFQATT, CDR2 SNEGSKA, per germline (reference sequence). Trimming at V came to 0 bases and at J to 10 bases, leaving 5 bases not matched to a gene. CDR3 length: 14 residues. This CDR3 is CSARETGGRSPLHF. CDR3 sequence (DNA): TGCAGTGCTAGAGAAACAGGGGGGCGATCACCCCTCCACTTT.

The chain carries TRBV20-1 and TRBJ2-3; TRBD1 agrees at 9 bases. The CDR3 is made up of 16 amino acids. Germline loops: CDR1 DFQATT, CDR2 SNEGSKA (reference sequence). After removal of 5 bases from V and 6 bases from J, the junction contained 15 bases not matched to a gene. The CDR3 DNA reads TGCAGTGCTTCAGCGGCCGGGACAGGGCATTGGGATACGCAGTATTTT. It specifies CSASAAGTGHWDTQYF.

The V call is TRBV12-3 or TRBV12-4, the J call TRBJ2-7; 8 nucleotides align to TRBD1. The CDR3 totals 15 residues. J gave up 0 bases and V 2 bases, and 3 bases lay outside the gene matches. The CDR3 loop is CASSLQGASSYEQYF. CDR3 nucleotides: TGTGCCAGCAGTTTACAGGGGGCGAGCTCCTACGAGCAGTACTTC.